These 23 T cell receptor beta chains were sequenced from one sample in a study of blood T cell repertoires in COVID-19 (TCRdb year 2020). Libraries were built with the immunoSEQ multiplex PCR assay. The table comes from immuneACCESS by way of TCRdb, which keeps in-frame sequences with V and J called. Part of the clones is missing from these tables; in studies checked, under half for an unresolved V gene and the rest for unknown reasons. This sample has 150,000 to 200,000 clones in its table, and more than 80% of those were observed once. The ten largest clones represent approximately 10% of the sample. The sequenced material came from peripheral blood. The receptors shown here come from a human donor in a cohort sampled during active COVID-19.

CDR3 sequence (DNA): TGTGCCAGCAGCGGACTTCTGAACACTGAAGCTTTCTTT. Translating it yields CASSGLLNTEAFF. The chain is built from TRBV6-2 or TRBV6-3 and TRBJ1-1; no firm D call. Trimming removed 6 bases from V and 0 bases from J, with 8 bases in between. CDR3 size: 13 residues. Germline CDR1 and CDR2: MNHEY and SVGEGT.

This chain connects TRBV28 to TRBJ1-1; no reliable D call. Germline assignment: CDR1 MDHEN and CDR2 SYDVKM. The CDR3 spans 12 residues. V was shortened by 4 bases and J by 5 bases, with 8 bases between the two germline ends. This chain's CDR3 is CASSSKHTEAFF. The CDR3 nucleotides are TGTGCCAGCAGTTCGAAACATACTGAAGCTTTCTTT. Based on the CDR3 plus reference TRBV28 and TRBJ1-1, the full variable domain is DVKVTQSSRYLVKRTGEKVFLECVQDMDHENMFWYRQDPGLGLRLIYFSYDVKMKEKGDIPEGYSVSREKKERFSLILESASTNQTSMYLCASSSKHTEAFFGQGTRLTVV.

This clone was seen once. The chain links TRBV11-2 to TRBJ1-3; 9 bases are a match to TRBD1. Germline V gene lookup returns CDR1 SGHAT and CDR2 FQNNGV. The ends lost 5 bases at V and 3 bases at J; junction bases unmatched: 8. The CDR3 has 16 residues. CDR3 loop: CASSRSQGASGNTIYF. The CDR3 nucleotides are TGTGCCAGCAGCAGGTCACAGGGGGCCAGTGGAAACACCATATATTTT.

The chain links TRBV5-4 to TRBJ1-1; 11 bases match TRBD1. After removal of 5 bases from V and 4 bases from J, the junction contained 7 bases not matched to a gene. The CDR3 has 15 residues. The V gene's germline CDR1 is SGHNT and CDR2 YYREEE (reference sequence). In DNA form, the CDR3 reads TGTGCCAGCAGTTCCGGGACAGGGGGGTTCACTGAAGCTTTCTTT. Translated: CASSSGTGGFTEAFF. Combining the CDR3 with reference TRBV5-4 and TRBJ1-1 gives the whole variable domain ETGVTQSPTHLIKTRGQQVTLRCSSQSGHNTVSWYQQALGQGPQFIFQYYREEENGRGNFPPRFSGLQFPNYSSELNVNALELDDSALYLCASSSGTGGFTEAFFGQGTRLTVV.

The V call is TRBV6-5, the J call TRBJ2-3; maybe TRBD1 (6 bases). Germline loops: CDR1 MNHEY, CDR2 SVGAGI. The V end was cut by 5 bases, the J end by 6 bases, with 15 bases between. The CDR3 covers 14 residues. Here the CDR3 DNA reads TGTGCCAGCAGTAAAACAGGGTTCGAGGATACGCAGTATTTT. This gives the protein CASSKTGFEDTQYF.

The chain couples TRBV6-6 to TRBJ2-7, with 10 positions matching TRBD1. CDR3 length equals 15 residues. V shed 2 bases, J shed 6 bases, and the junction held 7 bases outside the gene matches. Germline-derived CDR1 and CDR2 are MNHNY and SVGAGI (reference sequence). DNA of the CDR3: TGTGCCAGCAGTTACGGGACAGGGGTTTTCAGCGAGCAGTACTTC. Residues: CASSYGTGVFSEQYF.

This clone was counted a single time. The chain uses TRBV5-1 and TRBJ2-3; 13 bases are shared with TRBD2. The J segment lost 3 bases and the V segment lost 3 bases, leaving 7 bases of the junction unmatched. Germline CDR1 reads SGHRS; CDR2 reads YFSETQ. The CDR3 sequence is 17 residues long. CDR3 nucleotides: TGCGCCAGCAGCTCCGGACTAGCGGGGGTGGGGACAGATACGCAGTATTTT. It translates to CASSSGLAGVGTDTQYF.

The chain's CDR3 is CASSQESGNYNEQFF. The CDR3, as DNA: TGTGCCAGCAGCCAAGAATCTGGCAACTACAATGAGCAGTTCTTC. This chain connects TRBV14 to TRBJ2-1, with D unclear. There are 15 residues in the CDR3. V was pared by 0 bases and J by 3 bases, with 9 bases between. Germline V lookup: CDR1 SGHDN, CDR2 FVKESK. Variable domain in full (rest from reference TRBV14 and TRBJ2-1): EAGVTQFPSHSVIEKGQTVTLRCDPISGHDNLYWYRRVMGKEIKFLLHFVKESKQDESGMPNNRFLAERTGGTYSTLKVQPAELEDSGVYFCASSQESGNYNEQFFGPGTRLTVL.

The chain uses TRBV19 and TRBJ1-5; 8 positions agree with TRBD1. From germline, CDR1 is LNHDA and CDR2 SQIVND (reference sequence). V shed 7 bases and J 0 bases; nucleotides not matched to a gene: 11. The CDR3 spans 17 residues. Here the CDR3 reads CASIRGGDRISNQPQHF. CDR3 sequence (DNA): TGTGCCAGTATCAGGGGGGGGGACAGGATTAGCAATCAGCCCCAGCATTTT.

The rearrangement uses TRBV19 and TRBJ1-1; tentative D call: TRBD1 (6 bases). The V gene's germline CDR1 is LNHDA and CDR2 SQIVND (reference sequence). This CDR3 region has 14 residues. Trimming shortened V by 6 bases and J by 11 bases, and 22 bases separated the two germline ends. Here the CDR3 DNA reads TGTGCCAGTAGCTCGGTGGGGGGGGCGCCGGCCGCTTTCTTT. Translating gives CASSSVGGAPAAFF.

A few counts support this clone. The rearrangement uses TRBV6-6 and TRBJ1-6; TRBD1 matches 7 bases. The germline CDR1 and CDR2 sequences are MNHNY and SVGAGI (reference sequence). The CDR3 totals 15 residues. V dropped 6 bases and J dropped 7; count of bases not matched to a gene: 9. The CDR3 region has the DNA TGTGCCAGCAGACCACCAGACAGGGAAAATTCACCCCTCCACTTT. It encodes CASRPPDRENSPLHF.

The rearrangement joins TRBV5-1 to TRBJ2-7, with 11 bases lining up with TRBD1. Per germline, CDR1 SGHRS and CDR2 YFSETQ. This CDR3 spans 14 amino acids. The trim removed 4 bases at V and 7 bases at J, leaving 7 bases unmatched. CDR3 DNA sequence: TGCGCCAGCAGCGCCGGACAGGGGGCGAGGGAGCAGTACTTC. Translating it yields CASSAGQGAREQYF.

As DNA, the CDR3 is TGTGCCAGCAGCCAAGTTGGAGACAATGAGCAGTTCTTC. It encodes CASSQVGDNEQFF. The chain carries TRBV3-1 (or the pseudogene TRBV3-2) and TRBJ2-1; no clear D. The CDR3 spans 13 residues. CDR1 is LGHDT, CDR2 YNNKEL, per germline (reference sequence). V was shortened by 1 base and J by 5 bases, with 6 bases between the two germline ends.

This clone came up a few times. The chain has TRBV7-2 and TRBJ2-7, with D possibly being TRBD2 (5 bases). Germline V lookup: CDR1 SGHTA, CDR2 FQGNSA. V shed 7 bases and J shed 1 base, with 11 bases lying between them. The CDR3 covers 13 residues. CDR3 sequence reads: CASTPSLSYEQYF. The CDR3 DNA is TGTGCCAGCACCCCTAGCCTATCCTACGAGCAGTACTTC.

The V and J genes are TRBV5-4 and TRBJ2-1; 13 positions agree with TRBD2. V shed 4 bases, J shed 7 bases, and the junction held 8 bases outside the gene matches. Germline CDR1 is SGHNT and CDR2 is YYREEE (reference sequence). The CDR3 runs to 16 residues. CDR3 bases: TGTGCCAGCAGCCTTGGGGGACTAGCGGGATTTAATGAGCAGTTCTTC. It yields the protein CASSLGGLAGFNEQFF.

This chain links TRBV28 with TRBJ2-7, with 7 nucleotides matching TRBD1. With 6 bases clipped from V and 4 bases from J, the junction kept 9 bases outside the gene matches. This CDR3 has 14 amino acids. Germline V lookup: CDR1 MDHEN, CDR2 SYDVKM. The CDR3 nucleotides read TGTGCCAGCAGGAGGACAGGTGTCTATTACGAGCAGTACTTC. Translating gives CASRRTGVYYEQYF.

CDR3 amino acids: CASSWDRMGSGANVLTF. The DNA of the CDR3 is TGTGCCAGCAGCTGGGACAGGATGGGCTCTGGGGCCAACGTCCTGACTTTC. The chain links TRBV5-4 to TRBJ2-6; 8 positions agree with TRBD1. The CDR3 loop spans 17 amino acids. Per the germline V gene, CDR1 is SGHNT and CDR2 is YYREEE (reference sequence). Trimming took 3 bases from V and 0 from J; bases not matched to a gene: 5.

This chain uses TRBV10-1 with TRBJ2-5, with D perhaps TRBD2 (5 bases). Germline CDR1 reads WNHNN; CDR2 reads SYGVQD (reference sequence). The CDR3 totals 14 residues. Trimming left V 5 bases short and J 1 base short, with 11 bases between. The CDR3, as DNA: TGCGCCAGCAGTAGGTCTCGGGGCCAAGAGACCCAGTACTTC. Its protein product is CASSRSRGQETQYF.

This chain joins TRBV4-3 and TRBJ1-6; TRBD1 matches at 7 bases. Germline CDR1 reads LGHNA; CDR2 reads YSLEER. The CDR3 length is 16 residues. Unmatched junction bases numbered 6, after V lost 0 bases and J lost 7 bases. CDR3 sequence reads: CASSQESTGRNSPLHF. The DNA of the CDR3 is TGCGCCAGCAGCCAAGAGTCGACAGGGCGGAATTCACCCCTCCACTTT.

In this sample, this clone turned up once. V and J are TRBV5-1 and TRBJ2-5; the D gene is possibly TRBD1 (6 bases). V was clipped by 6 bases and J by 3 bases, with 12 bases between them. The CDR3 covers 13 residues. CDR1 and CDR2 from the germline V gene are SGHRS and YFSETQ. The CDR3: CASTPPGEETQYF. The CDR3 DNA is TGCGCCAGCACACCCCCAGGGGAAGAGACCCAGTACTTC.

The chain recombines TRBV27 with TRBJ2-5; TRBD1 matches at 8 bases. V lost 1 base and J lost 2; bases outside the gene matches: 3. Germline loops: CDR1 MNHEY, CDR2 SMNVEV (reference sequence). This CDR3 region has 15 residues. Written as DNA, the CDR3 is TGTGCCAGCAGTTTATTTTGGGACAGGCAAGAGACCCAGTACTTC. Translated, it gives CASSLFWDRQETQYF.

This chain connects TRBV5-1 to TRBJ2-2; D remains ambiguous. The V and J ends lost 4 bases and 0 bases respectively, with 10 bases between them. Germline V gene sequence: CDR1 SGHRS, CDR2 YFSETQ. CDR3 length equals 15 residues. The CDR3 spells CASSLDTPNTGELFF. The CDR3, as DNA: TGCGCCAGCAGCCTCGACACGCCGAACACCGGGGAGCTGTTTTTT.

The chain links TRBV10-1 to TRBJ2-5; D gene ambiguous. Trimming cost V 2 bases and J 2 bases, with 6 bases left between them. This CDR3 has 13 amino acids. The germline V gene has CDR1 WNHNN and CDR2 SYGVQD (reference sequence). CDR3 in DNA: TGCGCCAGCAGTGAGGTCCAACAAGAGACCCAGTACTTC. This codes for CASSEVQQETQYF.